This T cell receptor beta chain was sequenced in a study of post-analysis software for immune sequencing data (dated by TCRdb to between 2014 and 2017). Regarding the research as a whole: The recorded disease courses included relapsing-remitting, secondary progressive and progressive-relapsing multiple sclerosis, and some patients had no subtype annotation. A subset of samples was prepared in parallel using single-end sample barcoding, then pooled and co-amplified after Illumina adapter ligation. The patient repertoires were compared against around eleven previously published healthy control repertoires obtained from donors aged roughly 6 to 26 years. The investigation overall reported the following: A handful of TRBV segments, including TRBV5-6, TRBV5-1 and TRBV20-1, were significantly more frequent in patients than controls. Direct clustering with F measure showed strong co-clustering of samples prepared in the same batch, prompting a batch-effect correction. Multiple sclerosis patients had significantly lower normalized Chao1 diversity than controls, a result that suggests substantial peripheral T-cell clonal expansion. The control group was slightly older than the multiple sclerosis patient group.

At the junction V is shortened by 1 base and J by 6 bases, with 7 bases in between. The CDR3 starts with the cysteine, ends with the phenylalanine, and has 12 residues. Only the CDR3 region is kept as DNA, spanning 36 bases read in frame from base 1. Taken from the germline V gene, the CDR1 and CDR2 loops are MDHEN and SYDVKM. TCR beta repertoires were profiled from peripheral blood of roughly 13 young patients with multiple sclerosis to demonstrate the VDJtools post-analysis software. The patients with multiple sclerosis were children and adolescents between roughly 6 and 15 years of age. In this sample, this clonotype turned up many times. The target of this receptor is not known. No base-level quality is on record; no much larger clone is a single base apart. Receptor libraries were prepared by PCR. The sample was run on an Illumina HiSeq 2500. Unique molecular identifiers were incorporated into TCR beta cDNA libraries to reduce PCR and sequencing biases. Every 1 to 10 million input T cells yielded around 500,000 cDNA molecules, meaning each molecule approximated one T cell. The patient libraries were prepared and sequenced with the same protocol used for the earlier healthy control dataset. Samples belonging to the same batch were prepared together, multiplexed and sequenced on a shared HiSeq lane. The source study handled its data this way. Raw barcoded reads were processed with MIGEC, and single-read molecular identifier groups were discarded before consensus assembly and CDR3 extraction. Clonotype tables were post-analysed with VDJtools, normalizing diversity by down-sampling all datasets to the smallest sample size. To correct batch-related cross-sample contamination, repertoire overlap clustering matched CDR3 amino acid sequences but not nucleotide sequences. TCRdb trimmed public reads at Q25 via fastp, called clones via MiXCR and kept in-frame beta chains. Under each unique CDR3 protein, matching rows form one entry showing the most common genes and DNA. The V and J calls were determined by TCRdb, not by the authors. This sample lists 180,000 or so distinct CDR3 sequences; 29% were detected once. Together, the top ten hold around 3.2% of the sample.

In this chain, TRBV28 is recombined with TRBJ2-7, with no confident D gene call. Material: blood. The clonotype was recovered from a girl aged 2-17 years with multiple sclerosis. The DNA reads as follows: TGTGCCAGCAGTTTATTAGTGGGCGAGCAGTACTTC. Its translation reads: CASSLLVGEQYF.